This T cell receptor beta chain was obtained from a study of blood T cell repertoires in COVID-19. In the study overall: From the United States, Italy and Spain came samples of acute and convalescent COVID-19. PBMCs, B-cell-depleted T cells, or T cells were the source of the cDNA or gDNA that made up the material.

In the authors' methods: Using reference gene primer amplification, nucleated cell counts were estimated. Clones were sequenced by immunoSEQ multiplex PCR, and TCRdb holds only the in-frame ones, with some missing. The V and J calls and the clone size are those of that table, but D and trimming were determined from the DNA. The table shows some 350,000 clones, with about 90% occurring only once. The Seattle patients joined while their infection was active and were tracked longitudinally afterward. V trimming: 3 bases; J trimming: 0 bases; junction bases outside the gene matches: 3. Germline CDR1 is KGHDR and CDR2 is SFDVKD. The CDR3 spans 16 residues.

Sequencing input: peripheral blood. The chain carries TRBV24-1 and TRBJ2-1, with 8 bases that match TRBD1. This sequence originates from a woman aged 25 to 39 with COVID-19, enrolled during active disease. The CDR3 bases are TGTGCCACCAGTGATACAACAGGGGGCTCCTACAATGAGCAGTTCTTC. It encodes CATSDTTGGSYNEQFF.